This T cell receptor beta chain was sequenced in a study of blood T cell repertoires in COVID-19. TCRdb's copy holds only in-frame clones and misses some; the assay was immunoSEQ multiplex PCR. The sample lists more than 95,000 clones, 75% to 85% occurring once. The CDR3 covers 15 residues. Germline values: CDR1 SGHVS, CDR2 FNYEAQ. Between the trimmed V and J ends, which lost 5 bases and 0 bases, there was a span of 10 bases. The gene calls are TRBV7-6 and TRBJ1-4, with D uncertain. The clonotype comes from a man aged 55 to 69 with acute or convalescent COVID-19. Sequenced input: peripheral blood. The CDR3 loop is CASSPMATTNEKLFF. Written as DNA, the CDR3 is TGTGCCAGCAGCCCCATGGCCACAACTAATGAAAAACTGTTTTTT. Full variable domain (outside the CDR3, taken from reference TRBV7-6 and TRBJ1-4): GAGVSQSPRYKVTKRGQDVALRCDPISGHVSLYWYRQALGQGPEFLTYFNYEAQQDKSGLPNDRFSAERPEGSISTLTIQRTEQRDSAMYRCASSPMATTNEKLFFGSGTQLSVL.